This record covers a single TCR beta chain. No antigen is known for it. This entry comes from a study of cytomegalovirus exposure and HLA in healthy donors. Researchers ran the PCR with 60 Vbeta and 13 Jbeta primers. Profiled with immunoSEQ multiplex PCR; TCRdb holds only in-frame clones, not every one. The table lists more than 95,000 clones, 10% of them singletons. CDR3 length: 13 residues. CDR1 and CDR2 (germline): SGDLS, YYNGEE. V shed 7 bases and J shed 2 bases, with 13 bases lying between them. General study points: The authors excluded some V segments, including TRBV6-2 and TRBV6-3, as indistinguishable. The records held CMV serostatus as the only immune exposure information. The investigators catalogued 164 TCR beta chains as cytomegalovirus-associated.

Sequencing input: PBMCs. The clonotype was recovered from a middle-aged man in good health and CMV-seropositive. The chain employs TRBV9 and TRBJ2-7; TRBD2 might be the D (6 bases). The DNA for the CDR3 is TGTGCCAGCGGGTTTGCGGGACCCTACGAGCAGTACTTC. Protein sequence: CASGFAGPYEQYF.